This TCR beta chain was retrieved from a study of T cell responses to AZD1222 COVID-19 vaccine. Study-wide results and limits: Donors were mostly white British, more females; clonal diversity possibly underestimated. Sampled repertoires all dated from after the peak T cell response. Among those given AZD1222, only six were seropositive at baseline.

Sequenced by immunoSEQ multiplex PCR; TCRdb stores in-frame clones only, minus some. Here the sample spans roughly 60,000 clones, 85% to 90% being singletons. On this clone: Its antigen remains unknown.

The CDR3 is 14 amino acids. V lost 3 bases and J lost 7, with 12 bases in between. Germline V gene sequence: CDR1 MNHEY, CDR2 SMNVEV (reference sequence). The source material was peripheral blood, sampled on day 0 of AZD1222 vaccination. This chain uses TRBV27 with TRBJ1-4; a weak D match, TRBD1 (6 bases). The TCR comes from an adult in good health. This chain's CDR3 is CASSFQGRGEKLFF. The CDR3 coding sequence is TGTGCCAGCAGTTTTCAGGGCAGGGGTGAAAAACTGTTTTTT.